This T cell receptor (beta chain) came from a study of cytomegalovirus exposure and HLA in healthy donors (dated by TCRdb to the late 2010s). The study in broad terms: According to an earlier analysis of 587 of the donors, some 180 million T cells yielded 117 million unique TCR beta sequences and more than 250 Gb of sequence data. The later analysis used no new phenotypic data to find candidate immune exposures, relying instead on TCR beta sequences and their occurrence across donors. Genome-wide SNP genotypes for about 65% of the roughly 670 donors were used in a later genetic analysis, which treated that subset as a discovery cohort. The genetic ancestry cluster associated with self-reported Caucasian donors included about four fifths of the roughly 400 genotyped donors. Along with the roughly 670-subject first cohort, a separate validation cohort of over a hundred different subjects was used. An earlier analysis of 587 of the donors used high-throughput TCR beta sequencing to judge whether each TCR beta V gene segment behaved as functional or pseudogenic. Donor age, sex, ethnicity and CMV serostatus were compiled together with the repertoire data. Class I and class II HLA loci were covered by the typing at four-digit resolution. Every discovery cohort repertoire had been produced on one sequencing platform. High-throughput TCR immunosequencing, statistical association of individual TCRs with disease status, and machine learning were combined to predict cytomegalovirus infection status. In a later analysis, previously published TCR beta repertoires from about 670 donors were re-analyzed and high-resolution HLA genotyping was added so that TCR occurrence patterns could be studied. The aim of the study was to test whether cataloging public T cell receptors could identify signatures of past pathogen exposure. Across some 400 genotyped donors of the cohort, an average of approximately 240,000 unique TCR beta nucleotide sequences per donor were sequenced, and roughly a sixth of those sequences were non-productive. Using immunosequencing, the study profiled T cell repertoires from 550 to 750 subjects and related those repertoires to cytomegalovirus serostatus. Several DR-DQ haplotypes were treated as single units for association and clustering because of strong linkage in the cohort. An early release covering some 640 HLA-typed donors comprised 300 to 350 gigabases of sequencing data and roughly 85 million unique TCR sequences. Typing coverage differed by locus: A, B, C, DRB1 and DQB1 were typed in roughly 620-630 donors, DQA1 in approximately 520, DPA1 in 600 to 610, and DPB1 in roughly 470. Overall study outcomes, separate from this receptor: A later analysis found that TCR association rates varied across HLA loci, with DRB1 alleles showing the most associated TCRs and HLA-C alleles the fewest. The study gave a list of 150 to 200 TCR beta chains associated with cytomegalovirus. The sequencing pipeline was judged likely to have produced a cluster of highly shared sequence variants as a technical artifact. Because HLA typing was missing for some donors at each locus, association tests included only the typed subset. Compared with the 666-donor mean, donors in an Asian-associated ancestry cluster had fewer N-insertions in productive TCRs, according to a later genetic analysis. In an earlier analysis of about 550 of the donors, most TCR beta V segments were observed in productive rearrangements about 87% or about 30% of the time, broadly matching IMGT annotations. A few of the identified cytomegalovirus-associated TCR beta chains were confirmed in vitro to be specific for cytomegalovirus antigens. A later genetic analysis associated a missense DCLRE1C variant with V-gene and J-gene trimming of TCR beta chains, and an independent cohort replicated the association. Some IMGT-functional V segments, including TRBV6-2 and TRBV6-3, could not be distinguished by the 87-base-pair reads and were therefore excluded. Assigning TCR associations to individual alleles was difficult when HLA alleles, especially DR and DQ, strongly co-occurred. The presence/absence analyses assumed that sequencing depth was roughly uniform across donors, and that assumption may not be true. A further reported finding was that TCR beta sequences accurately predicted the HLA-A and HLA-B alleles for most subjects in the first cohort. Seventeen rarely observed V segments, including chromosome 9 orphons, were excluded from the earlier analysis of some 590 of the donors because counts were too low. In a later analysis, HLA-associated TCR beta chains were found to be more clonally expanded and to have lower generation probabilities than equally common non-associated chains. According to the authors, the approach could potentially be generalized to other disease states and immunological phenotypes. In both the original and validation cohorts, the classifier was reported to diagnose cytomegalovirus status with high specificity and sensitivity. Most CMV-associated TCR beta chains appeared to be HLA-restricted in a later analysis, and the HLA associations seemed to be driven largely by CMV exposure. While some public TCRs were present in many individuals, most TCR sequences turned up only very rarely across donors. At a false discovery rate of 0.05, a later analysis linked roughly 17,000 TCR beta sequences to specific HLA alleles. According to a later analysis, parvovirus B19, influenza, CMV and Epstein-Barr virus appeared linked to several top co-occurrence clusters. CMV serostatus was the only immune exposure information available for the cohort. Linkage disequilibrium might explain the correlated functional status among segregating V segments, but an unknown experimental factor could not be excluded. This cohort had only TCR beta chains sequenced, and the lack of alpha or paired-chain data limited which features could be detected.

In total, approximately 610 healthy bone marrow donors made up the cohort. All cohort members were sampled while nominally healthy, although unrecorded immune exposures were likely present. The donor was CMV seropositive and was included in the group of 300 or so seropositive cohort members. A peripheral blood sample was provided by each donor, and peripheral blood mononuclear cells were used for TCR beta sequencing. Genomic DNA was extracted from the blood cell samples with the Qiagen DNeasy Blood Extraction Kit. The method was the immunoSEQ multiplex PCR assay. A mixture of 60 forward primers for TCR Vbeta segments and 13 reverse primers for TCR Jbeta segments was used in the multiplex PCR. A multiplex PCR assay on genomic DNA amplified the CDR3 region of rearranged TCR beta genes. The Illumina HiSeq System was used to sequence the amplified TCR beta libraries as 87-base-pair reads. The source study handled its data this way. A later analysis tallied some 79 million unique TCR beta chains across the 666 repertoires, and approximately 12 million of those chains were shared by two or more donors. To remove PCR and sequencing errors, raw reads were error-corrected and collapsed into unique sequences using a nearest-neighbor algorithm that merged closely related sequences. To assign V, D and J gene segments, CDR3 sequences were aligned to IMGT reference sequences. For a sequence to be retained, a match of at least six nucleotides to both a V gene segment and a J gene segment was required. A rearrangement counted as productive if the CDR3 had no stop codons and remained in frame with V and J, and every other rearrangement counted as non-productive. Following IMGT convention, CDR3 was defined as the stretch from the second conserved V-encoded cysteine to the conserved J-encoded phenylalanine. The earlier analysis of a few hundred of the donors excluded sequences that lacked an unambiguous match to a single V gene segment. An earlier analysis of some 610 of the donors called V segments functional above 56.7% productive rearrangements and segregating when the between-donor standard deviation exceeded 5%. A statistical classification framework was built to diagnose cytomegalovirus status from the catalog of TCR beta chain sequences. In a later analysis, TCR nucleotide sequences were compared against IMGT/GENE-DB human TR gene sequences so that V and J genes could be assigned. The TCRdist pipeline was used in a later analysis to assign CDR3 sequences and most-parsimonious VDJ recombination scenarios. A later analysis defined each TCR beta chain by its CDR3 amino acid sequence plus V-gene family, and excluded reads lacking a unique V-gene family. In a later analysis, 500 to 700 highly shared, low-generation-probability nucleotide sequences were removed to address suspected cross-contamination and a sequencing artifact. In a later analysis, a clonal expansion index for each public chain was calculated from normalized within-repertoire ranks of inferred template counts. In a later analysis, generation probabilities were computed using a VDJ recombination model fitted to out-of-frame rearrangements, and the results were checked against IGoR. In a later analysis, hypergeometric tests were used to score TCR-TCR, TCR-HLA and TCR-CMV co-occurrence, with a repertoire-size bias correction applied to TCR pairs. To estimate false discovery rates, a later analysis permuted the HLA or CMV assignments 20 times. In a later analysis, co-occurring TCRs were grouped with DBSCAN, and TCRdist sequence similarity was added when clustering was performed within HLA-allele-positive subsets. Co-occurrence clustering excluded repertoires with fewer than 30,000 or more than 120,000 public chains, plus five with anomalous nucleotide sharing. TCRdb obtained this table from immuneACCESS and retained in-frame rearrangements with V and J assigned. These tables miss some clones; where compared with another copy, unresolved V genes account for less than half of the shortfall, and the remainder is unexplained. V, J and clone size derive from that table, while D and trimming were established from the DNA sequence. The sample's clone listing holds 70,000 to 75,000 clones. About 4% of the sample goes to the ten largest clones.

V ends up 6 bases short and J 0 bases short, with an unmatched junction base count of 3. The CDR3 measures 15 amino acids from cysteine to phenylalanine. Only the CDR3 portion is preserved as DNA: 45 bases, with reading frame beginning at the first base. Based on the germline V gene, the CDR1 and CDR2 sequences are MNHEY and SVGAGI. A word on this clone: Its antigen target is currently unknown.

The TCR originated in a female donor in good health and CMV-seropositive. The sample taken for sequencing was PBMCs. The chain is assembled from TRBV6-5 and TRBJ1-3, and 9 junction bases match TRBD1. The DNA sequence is TGTGCCAGCAGACGGGACAGGGACTCTGGAAACACCATATATTTT. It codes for CASRRDRDSGNTIYF.